Below, 22 T cell receptor beta chains from the same sample are listed, as sequenced in a study of shared clonotypes between healthy human individuals. Using immunoSEQ multiplex PCR, the repertoire was profiled, and TCRdb retains in-frame clones only, with some absent. This table has 530,000 or so clones, approximately 79% appearing once. The sequenced material came from PBMCs. All receptors derive from a woman aged 35 to 49 in good health. Some clones in this sample may be carry-over from other donors' samples.

A word on this clone: At the DNA level, this CDR3 is encoded by other sequences in the same sample as well. The chain recombines TRBV4-2 with TRBJ2-7; TRBD2 matches 13 bases. With V trimmed by 2 bases and J by 2 bases, 3 bases remained unmatched. The CDR3 runs to 16 residues. Germline values: CDR1 LGHNA, CDR2 YNFKEQ. CDR3 sequence reads: CASSQLGLAGAYEQYF. The CDR3 DNA is TGTGCCAGCAGCCAACTAGGACTAGCGGGGGCCTACGAGCAGTACTTC.

This clone was recorded once. The chain uses TRBV7-3 and TRBJ1-1; D is possibly TRBD1 (5 bases). This CDR3 comprises 13 residues. Per the germline V gene, CDR1 is SGHTA and CDR2 is FQGTGA. V shed 4 bases and J shed 3 bases, with 9 bases lying between them. In DNA form, the CDR3 reads TGTGCCAGCAGCTGGGGCAGCTACACTGAAGCTTTCTTT. Encoded protein: CASSWGSYTEAFF. Full variable domain (remainder filled in from reference TRBV7-3 and TRBJ1-1): GAGVSQTPSNKVTEKGKYVELRCDPISGHTALYWYRQSLGQGPEFLIYFQGTGAADDSGLPNDRFFAVRPEGSVSTLKIQRTERGDSAVYLCASSWGSYTEAFFGQGTRLTVV.

The gene calls are TRBV28 and TRBJ1-1, with D unclear. Germline CDR1 reads MDHEN; CDR2 reads SYDVKM. The V and J ends lost 7 bases and 0 bases respectively, with 3 bases between them. This CDR3 comprises 11 residues. The CDR3 sequence: CASILNTEAFF. The CDR3 DNA reads TGTGCCAGCATATTGAACACTGAAGCTTTCTTT. Together with reference TRBV28 and TRBJ1-1, the CDR3 gives the full variable domain: DVKVTQSSRYLVKRTGEKVFLECVQDMDHENMFWYRQDPGLGLRLIYFSYDVKMKEKGDIPEGYSVSREKKERFSLILESASTNQTSMYLCASILNTEAFFGQGTRLTVV.

The chain links TRBV27 to TRBJ2-2; 8 nucleotides match TRBD1. CDR3 size: 15 residues. The junction had 7 bases not matched to a gene; V was cut back by 5 bases and J by 5 bases. Germline-derived CDR1 and CDR2 are MNHEY and SMNVEV (reference sequence). The CDR3 nucleotides read TGTGCCAGCAGTCCCCTCAGGGGGCAAACCGGGGAGCTGTTTTTT. Protein sequence: CASSPLRGQTGELFF.

The gene calls are TRBV7-2 and TRBJ1-1, with D uncertain. V gave up 5 bases and J gave up 5 bases, with 9 bases separating them. Germline V CDR1 and CDR2: SGHTA, FQGNSA. There are 12 residues in the CDR3. Written as DNA, the CDR3 is TGTGCCAGCAGCCGAGAAGGGACTGAAGCTTTCTTT. Translation: CASSREGTEAFF.

About this clone: The sample has other DNA sequences that encode this CDR3 too. The rearrangement joins TRBV7-9 to TRBJ2-7; perhaps TRBD2 as D (5 bases). Germline values: CDR1 SEHNR, CDR2 FQNEAQ (reference sequence). With 3 bases removed from V and 4 bases from J, the gap between germline ends came to 7 bases. This CDR3 region has 12 residues. The DNA for the CDR3 is TGTGCCAGCAGCTTGGGAGATTACGAGCAGTACTTC. Its translation is CASSLGDYEQYF.

V is TRBV14 and J is TRBJ2-7; the match to TRBD2 covers 9 bases. With V trimmed by 8 bases and J by 4 bases, 12 bases remained unmatched. The CDR3 extends over 15 amino acids. Germline V gene data show CDR1 as SGHDN and CDR2 as FVKESK. CDR3 DNA sequence: TGTGCCAGCGCGACCAGCGGGAGGATCCCGTACGAGCAGTACTTC. Its protein is CASATSGRIPYEQYF. The variable domain in full, completed from reference TRBV14 and TRBJ2-7, reads EAGVTQFPSHSVIEKGQTVTLRCDPISGHDNLYWYRRVMGKEIKFLLHFVKESKQDESGMPNNRFLAERTGGTYSTLKVQPAELEDSGVYFCASATSGRIPYEQYFGPGTRLTVT.

This clone was recorded once. One end of the junction varies from germline; a read error may be responsible. This sample also contains other DNA sequences that code for the same CDR3. The chain carries TRBV7-8 and TRBJ1-5, with 7 bases fitting TRBD1. The germline gives CDR1 SGHVS, CDR2 FQNEAQ. CDR3 length: 15 residues. The CDR3 here is CASSLGQGRNQPQHF. CDR3 sequence (DNA): TGTGCCAGCAGCTTAGGACAGGGACGAAATCAGCCTCAGCATTTT.

The V and J genes are TRBV5-1 and TRBJ2-2, with D unresolved. CDR1 is SGHRS, CDR2 YFSETQ, per germline. CDR3 length: 15 amino acids. V was pared by 1 base and J by 6 bases, with 13 bases between. CDR3 nucleotide sequence: TGCGCCAGCAGCTTGTCGTCCGGATTGGCCGGGGAGCTGTTTTTT. Encoded protein: CASSLSSGLAGELFF.

This chain joins TRBV6-1 and TRBJ2-7; D could derive from TRBD1 or TRBD2 (5 bases each). The CDR3 length is 15 residues. The germline V gene encodes CDR1 MNHNS and CDR2 SASEGT. CDR3 protein: CVCRDAGTGIYEQYF. CDR3 in DNA: TGTGTTTGCCGGGATGCCGGGACGGGAATCTACGAGCAGTACTTC.

A remark on this clone: A far more abundant clone sits one base away, making this likely a read error. Other DNA sequences in the same sample also yield this CDR3. The genes are TRBV2 and TRBJ1-1; D not certain. CDR3 length: 11 residues. Germline V gene sequence: CDR1 SNHLY, CDR2 FYNNEI. V gave up 6 bases and J gave up 2 bases, with 4 bases separating them. CDR3 sequence: CASRENTEAFF. In DNA, the CDR3 is TGTGCCAGCAGGGAAAACACTGAAGCTTTCTTT.

The chain joins TRBV7-9 to TRBJ2-2; the match to TRBD2 covers 7 bases. The CDR3 length is 14 residues. The germline gives CDR1 SEHNR, CDR2 FQNEAQ (reference sequence). J gave up 1 base and V 6 bases, and 2 bases lay outside the gene matches. DNA for the CDR3: TGTGCCAGCAGGGCGGGGGAGAACACCGGGGAGCTGTTTTTT. Translation gives CASRAGENTGELFF.

V gene TRBV27 combines with J gene TRBJ2-1; TRBD2 is a possible D gene (6 bases). This CDR3 has 15 residues. Germline assignment: CDR1 MNHEY and CDR2 SMNVEV (reference sequence). V was cut by 6 bases and J by 4 bases, with 16 bases left in between. The CDR3 is CASRFGRELYNEQFF. In nucleotides, the CDR3 is TGTGCCAGCAGGTTTGGGCGGGAATTGTACAATGAGCAGTTCTTC.

The CDR3 coding sequence is TGCGCCAGCAGCCACGGGCCGCGGGCCCAGGGCACAGATACGCAGTATTTT. It translates to CASSHGPRAQGTDTQYF. The chain couples TRBV4-1 to TRBJ2-3; perhaps TRBD2 as D (5 bases). The CDR3 contains 17 residues. Germline V gives CDR1 MGHRA, CDR2 YSYEKL. Trimming cost V 3 bases and J 1 base, with 17 bases left between them.

The V gene is TRBV21-1, the J gene TRBJ2-1. TRBV21-1 is flagged as a pseudogene. The CDR3 has 15 residues. CDR3 protein: CASRWIHHSDNEQFF. The CDR3 DNA sequence: TGTGCCAGCAGGTGGATACACCATTCCGACAATGAGCAGTTCTTC.

This clone was detected once. The chain links TRBV19 to TRBJ2-1, with 10 bases aligning to TRBD2. Germline V gene sequence: CDR1 LNHDA, CDR2 SQIVND (reference sequence). This CDR3 contains 15 residues. V dropped 5 bases and J dropped 8; count of bases not matched to a gene: 9. The CDR3 protein is CASSEAGGPFYEQFF. For the CDR3, the DNA is TGTGCCAGTAGTGAAGCGGGAGGGCCTTTCTATGAGCAGTTCTTC.

This clone was picked up a small number of times. The chain couples TRBV9 to TRBJ1-1, with TRBD1 as a possible D gene (6 bases). The length of the CDR3 is 19 residues. V lost 0 bases and J lost 1, with 22 bases in between. The V gene's germline CDR1 is SGDLS and CDR2 YYNGEE. For the CDR3, the DNA is TGTGCCAGCAGCGTAGTCCCCACCACGGGACCGGGACAGAACACTGAAGCTTTCTTT. Protein product: CASSVVPTTGPGQNTEAFF. Together with reference TRBV9 and TRBJ1-1, the CDR3 gives the full variable domain: DSGVTQTPKHLITATGQRVTLRCSPRSGDLSVYWYQQSLDQGLQFLIQYYNGEERAKGNILERFSAQQFPDLHSELNLSSLELGDSALYFCASSVVPTTGPGQNTEAFFGQGTRLTVV.

The genes are TRBV5-6 and TRBJ2-5; possibly TRBD2 for D (6 bases). CDR1 is SGHDT, CDR2 YYEEEE, per germline. V was clipped by 3 bases and J by 4 bases, with 16 bases between them. The CDR3 extends over 15 amino acids. The CDR3 bases are TGTGCCAGCAGCTGGACGGGACTCCCCGTAGAGACCCAGTACTTC. Protein: CASSWTGLPVETQYF. Variable domain in full (rest from reference TRBV5-6 and TRBJ2-5): DAGVTQSPTHLIKTRGQQVTLRCSPKSGHDTVSWYQQALGQGPQFIFQYYEEEERQRGNFPDRFSGHQFPNYSSELNVNALLLGDSALYLCASSWTGLPVETQYFGPGTRLLVL.

The gene calls are TRBV5-1 and TRBJ2-1; 12 bases agree with TRBD2. CDR1 SGHRS and CDR2 YFSETQ come from the germline V gene. The CDR3 runs to 17 residues. The V segment lost 2 bases and the J segment 5 bases; nucleotides outside the gene matches: 8. CDR3 in amino acids: CASSLNGLAGPHNEQFF. For the CDR3, the DNA is TGCGCCAGCAGCTTAAACGGACTAGCGGGACCCCACAATGAGCAGTTCTTC.

This clone was observed a handful of times. This sequence joins TRBV5-1 and TRBJ2-1; TRBD1 agrees at 7 bases. The CDR3 length is 11 residues. The V and J ends lost 4 bases and 15 bases, in that order; junction bases with no gene match: 7. The germline V gene has CDR1 SGHRS and CDR2 YFSETQ. The chain's CDR3 is CASSPDRSWFF. CDR3 nucleotide sequence: TGCGCCAGCAGCCCGGACAGGAGTTGGTTCTTC. The full variable domain, its missing parts supplied by reference TRBV5-1 and TRBJ2-1, is KAGVTQTPRYLIKTRGQQVTLSCSPISGHRSVSWYQQTPGQGLQFLFEYFSETQRNKGNFPGRFSGRQFSNSRSEMNVSTLELGDSALYLCASSPDRSWFFGPGTRLTVL.

This clone was found once. This chain links TRBV27 with TRBJ2-6, with D unclear. The CDR3 length is 14 residues. Germline CDR1 is MNHEY and CDR2 is SMNVEV (reference sequence). The V end was cut by 3 bases, the J end by 2 bases, with 5 bases between. The CDR3 DNA follows: TGTGCCAGCAGTTTTAGGGCTGGGGCCAACGTCCTGACTTTC. The encoded protein is CASSFRAGANVLTF. Full variable domain (remainder filled in from reference TRBV27 and TRBJ2-6): EAQVTQNPRYLITVTGKKLTVTCSQNMNHEYMSWYRQDPGLGLRQIYYSMNVEVTDKGDVPEGYKVSRKEKRNFPLILESPSPNQTSLYFCASSFRAGANVLTFGAGSRLTVL.

V usage is TRBV11-2 and J usage is TRBJ2-1, with D unresolved. The CDR3 contains 11 residues. Trimming left V 6 bases short and J 4 bases short, with 4 bases between. Germline values: CDR1 SGHAT, CDR2 FQNNGV. The CDR3 region has the DNA TGTGCCAGCAGTGAATACAATGAGCAGTTCTTC. Its translation: CASSEYNEQFF.